The next 11 T cell receptor beta chains were all read from a single sample in a study of blood T cell repertoires in COVID-19. Clones were sequenced by immunoSEQ multiplex PCR, and TCRdb holds only the in-frame ones, with some missing. The sample lists a few hundred thousand clones; more than 85% were seen once. Sequences were obtained from PBMCs or T cells enriched from blood (not recorded which). The receptors derive from a woman aged 25-40 years who had recovered from COVID-19.

CDR3 region: CASSLALRLAHEQYF. CDR3 sequence (DNA): TGCGCCAGCAGCTTGGCCCTGAGACTAGCCCACGAGCAGTACTTC. The rearrangement joins TRBV5-1 to TRBJ2-7; 7 nucleotides line up with TRBD2. The J segment lost 5 bases and the V segment lost 0 bases, leaving 8 bases of the junction unmatched. Per the germline V gene, CDR1 is SGHRS and CDR2 is YFSETQ. This CDR3 is built from 15 residues.

The chain is built from TRBV5-1 and TRBJ2-1, with TRBD2 identical over 11 bases. The CDR3 is 15 residues long. Germline-derived CDR1 and CDR2 are SGHRS and YFSETQ. V was clipped by 6 bases and J by 3 bases; unmatched bases: 5. CDR3 nucleotides: TGCGCCAGCACCAAGGGGACTAGCGGCTACAATGAGCAGTTCTTC. This sequence encodes CASTKGTSGYNEQFF. The full variable domain, completed using reference TRBV5-1 and TRBJ2-1, is KAGVTQTPRYLIKTRGQQVTLSCSPISGHRSVSWYQQTPGQGLQFLFEYFSETQRNKGNFPGRFSGRQFSNSRSEMNVSTLELGDSALYLCASTKGTSGYNEQFFGPGTRLTVL.

This clone was seen a single time. This chain connects TRBV27 to TRBJ1-5; possibly TRBD1 for D (5 bases). Per the germline V gene, CDR1 is MNHEY and CDR2 is SMNVEV (reference sequence). The V and J ends lost 2 bases and 6 bases respectively, with 14 bases between them. CDR3 length equals 15 residues. In DNA, the CDR3 is TGTGCCAGCAGTTTAATGGGGGGGGTGAGTCAGCCCCAGCATTTT. It yields the protein CASSLMGGVSQPQHF.

The rearrangement uses TRBV7-9 and TRBJ2-6; the D is unclear. Germline assignment: CDR1 SEHNR and CDR2 FQNEAQ (reference sequence). Trimming shortened V by 5 bases and J by 4 bases, and 9 bases separated the two germline ends. The CDR3 is made up of 14 amino acids. CDR3 loop: CASSAKLGANVLTF. The CDR3 coding sequence is TGTGCCAGCAGCGCAAAGCTCGGGGCCAACGTCCTGACTTTC.

This clone was seen once. This chain links TRBV5-4 with TRBJ2-2, with D possibly matching TRBD1 (5 bases). CDR1 is SGHNT and CDR2 is YYREEE in the germline V gene (reference sequence). The CDR3 is made up of 16 amino acids. V lost 1 base and J 0 bases, leaving 10 bases between the germline ends. The chain's CDR3 is CASSLPQGPNTGELFF. The CDR3 coding sequence is TGTGCCAGCAGCTTGCCCCAGGGTCCGAACACCGGGGAGCTGTTTTTT.

This rearrangement joins TRBV7-2 to TRBJ1-3; 9 bases line up with TRBD1. Germline V gene lookup returns CDR1 SGHTA and CDR2 FQGNSA. The CDR3 loop spans 17 amino acids. After removal of 2 bases from V and 2 bases from J, the junction contained 7 bases not matched to a gene. The CDR3 DNA reads as TGTGCCAGCAGCTTATATTCCGGGACAGGGACTGGAAACACCATATATTTT. Translating gives CASSLYSGTGTGNTIYF. Supplemented by reference TRBV7-2 and TRBJ1-3, the full variable domain reads GAGVSQSPSNKVTEKGKDVELRCDPISGHTALYWYRQSLGQGLEFLIYFQGNSAPDKSGLPSDRFSAERTGGSVSTLTIQRTQQEDSAVYLCASSLYSGTGTGNTIYFGEGSWLTVV.

V and J are TRBV24-1 and TRBJ2-5; TRBD2 agrees at 15 bases. Per the germline V gene, CDR1 is KGHDR and CDR2 is SFDVKD. The CDR3 is 16 residues long. V lost 3 bases to trimming and J lost 10 bases; unmatched junction nucleotides: 8. The CDR3 nucleotides are TGTGCCACCAGTGATATCGGGACTAGCGGGGGGCGAAACCAGTACTTC. This gives the protein CATSDIGTSGGRNQYF.

The chain is built from TRBV7-2 and TRBJ1-3, with D possibly being TRBD1 (5 bases). The V and J ends lost 1 base and 4 bases respectively, with 8 bases between them. Looked up from germline, CDR1 is SGHTA and CDR2 is FQGNSA. This CDR3 region has 14 residues. CDR3: CASSLVGVGNTIYF. The CDR3 DNA is TGTGCCAGCAGCTTAGTAGGGGTCGGAAACACCATATATTTT.

The V and J genes are TRBV19 and TRBJ1-5; 9 nucleotides line up with TRBD1. Trimming at V came to 5 bases and at J to 0 bases, leaving 14 bases not matched to a gene. The CDR3 is 19 amino acids. CDR1 is LNHDA and CDR2 is SQIVND in the germline V gene (reference sequence). The CDR3 DNA is TGTGCCAGTAGTGCACCGGGACAGGGTGGGTCCATTAGCAATCAGCCCCAGCATTTT. Amino acids: CASSAPGQGGSISNQPQHF.

The genes are TRBV6-6 and TRBJ1-6; D not certain. The germline V gene encodes CDR1 MNHNY and CDR2 SVGAGI (reference sequence). The CDR3 runs to 20 residues. Trimming took off 6 bases at V and 0 bases at J, with 24 bases between the two ends. CDR3 region: CASSYIEVGGESSYNSPLHF. CDR3 DNA sequence: TGTGCCAGCAGCTATATTGAGGTGGGTGGCGAAAGCTCCTATAATTCACCCCTCCACTTT.

V is TRBV19 and J is TRBJ1-1; D is undetermined. CDR3 length: 14 amino acids. Trimming shortened V by 3 bases and J by 8 bases, and 16 bases separated the two germline ends. Germline V gene lookup returns CDR1 LNHDA and CDR2 SQIVND (reference sequence). CDR3 DNA sequence: TGTGCCAGTAGTATGAATACTGGCGGACTCGAAGCTTTCTTT. Translated: CASSMNTGGLEAFF. The entire variable domain, with the rest obtained from reference TRBV19 and TRBJ1-1, is as follows: DGGITQSPKYLFRKEGQNVTLSCEQNLNHDAMYWYRQDPGQGLRLIYYSQIVNDFQKGDIAEGYSVSREKKESFPLTVTSAQKNPTAFYLCASSMNTGGLEAFFGQGTRLTVV.